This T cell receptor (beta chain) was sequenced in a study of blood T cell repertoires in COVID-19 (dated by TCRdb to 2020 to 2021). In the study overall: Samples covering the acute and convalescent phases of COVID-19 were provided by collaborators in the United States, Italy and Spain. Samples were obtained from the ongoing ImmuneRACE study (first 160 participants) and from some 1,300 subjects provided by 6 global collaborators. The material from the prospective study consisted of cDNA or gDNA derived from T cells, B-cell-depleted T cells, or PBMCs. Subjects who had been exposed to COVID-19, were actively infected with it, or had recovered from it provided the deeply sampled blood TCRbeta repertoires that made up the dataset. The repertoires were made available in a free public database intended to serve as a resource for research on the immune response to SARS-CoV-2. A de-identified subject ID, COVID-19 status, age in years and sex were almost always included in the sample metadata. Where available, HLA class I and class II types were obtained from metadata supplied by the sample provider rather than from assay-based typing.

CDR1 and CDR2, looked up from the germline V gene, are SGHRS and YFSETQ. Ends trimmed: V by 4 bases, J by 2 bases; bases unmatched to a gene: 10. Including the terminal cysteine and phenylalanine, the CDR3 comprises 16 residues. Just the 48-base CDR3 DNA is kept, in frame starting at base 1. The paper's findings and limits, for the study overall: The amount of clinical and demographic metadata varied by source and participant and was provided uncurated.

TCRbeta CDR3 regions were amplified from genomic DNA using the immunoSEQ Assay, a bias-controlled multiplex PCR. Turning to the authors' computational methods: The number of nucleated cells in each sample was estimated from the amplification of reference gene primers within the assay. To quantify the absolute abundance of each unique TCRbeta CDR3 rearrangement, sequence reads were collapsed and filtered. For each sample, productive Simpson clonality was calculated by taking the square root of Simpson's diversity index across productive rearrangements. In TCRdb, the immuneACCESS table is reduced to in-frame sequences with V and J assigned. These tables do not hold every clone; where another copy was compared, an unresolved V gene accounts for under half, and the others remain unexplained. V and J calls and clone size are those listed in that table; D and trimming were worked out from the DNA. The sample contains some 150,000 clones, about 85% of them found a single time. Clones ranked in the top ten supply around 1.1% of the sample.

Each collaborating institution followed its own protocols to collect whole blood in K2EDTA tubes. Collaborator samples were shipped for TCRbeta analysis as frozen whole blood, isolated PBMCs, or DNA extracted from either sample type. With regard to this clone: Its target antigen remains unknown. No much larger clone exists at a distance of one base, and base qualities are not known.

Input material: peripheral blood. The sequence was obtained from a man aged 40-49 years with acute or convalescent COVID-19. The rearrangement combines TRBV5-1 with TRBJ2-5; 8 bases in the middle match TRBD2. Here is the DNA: TGCGCCAGCAGCAGGGCCCCTTCGGGGGGGCAAGAGACCCAGTACTTC. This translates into CASSRAPSGGQETQYF.